This record covers a single TCR beta chain. This table comes from immunoSEQ multiplex PCR, and its TCRdb copy is limited to in-frame clones, with some not included. Among tens of thousands of clones listed, roughly 94% were seen once. The sample comes from a study of technical replicates of blood from several donors. This CDR3 contains 20 residues. CDR1 is LNHNV and CDR2 is YYDKDF in the germline V gene (reference sequence). V trimming: 0 bases; J trimming: 5 bases; junction bases outside the gene matches: 17. This chain joins TRBV15 and TRBJ2-1; TRBD2 matches 9 bases. This receptor was taken from a human donor in good health. Sequences were obtained from T cells isolated from PBMCs. The CDR3 DNA reads as TGTGCCACCAGCAGAGATGGTGCGGGAGGGCCCTCTAAGATGGACAATGAGCAGTTCTTC. It encodes CATSRDGAGGPSKMDNEQFF.